This entry lists 30 T cell receptor beta chains sequenced from one sample in a study of CD8 T cells in Susac syndrome. RNA totalling roughly 0.45 to 1 ug underwent reverse transcription with random hexamers. TCRdb recomputed calls from the immunoSEQ multiplex PCR reads with MiXCR, one row per CDR3 protein. Here the sample spans approximately 120,000 distinct CDR3 sequences, around 95% being singletons. The sequencing sample was made of CD4+ T cells from PBMCs. The receptors were gathered from a human donor in good health.

V is TRBV7-2 and J is TRBJ2-7, with TRBD1 identical over 10 bases. Germline loops: CDR1 SGHTA, CDR2 FQGNSA. Trimming removed 5 bases from V and 2 bases from J; junction bases left unmatched: 6. This CDR3 spans 15 amino acids. CDR3 nucleotides: TGTGCCAGCAGCAGAGTTGGACAGGGGGCCTACGAGCAGTACTTC. This gives the protein CASSRVGQGAYEQYF.

The chain joins TRBV14 to TRBJ1-1, with 8 nucleotides matching TRBD1. Trimming at V came to 4 bases and at J to 0 bases, leaving 7 bases not matched to a gene. The CDR3 length is 16 residues. Germline loops: CDR1 SGHDN, CDR2 FVKESK. DNA of the CDR3: TGTGCCAGCAGCCGAGGGACAGGATGGATGAACACTGAAGCTTTCTTT. It codes for CASSRGTGWMNTEAFF.

To note about this clonotype: A junction boundary mismatches the germline segment, possibly from a read error. CDR3 DNA sequence: TGTGCCAGCACCTTAGCGGGAGGTACAGGCAATGAGCAGTTCTTC. Translating gives CASTLAGGTGNEQFF. J is TRBJ2-1 and V is TRBV11-1; the match to TRBD2 covers 10 bases. Germline assignment: CDR1 SGHAT and CDR2 FQDESV (reference sequence). The CDR3 is 15 residues long.

The chain links TRBV11-2 to TRBJ2-3; D not resolved. The V and J ends lost 5 bases and 9 bases respectively, with 9 bases between them. The CDR3 is 11 residues long. Germline-derived CDR1 and CDR2 are SGHAT and FQNNGV. CDR3 protein: CASSVIGTQYF. The CDR3, as DNA: TGTGCCAGCAGCGTAATAGGCACGCAGTATTTT.

This chain joins TRBV20-1 and TRBJ1-1, with D possibly TRBD1 on 6 matching bases. V lost 6 bases to trimming and J lost 2 bases, with 13 bases between them. CDR1 is DFQATT, CDR2 SNEGSKA, per germline (reference sequence). This CDR3 has 13 residues. Here the CDR3 DNA reads TGCAGTGCCTGTCAGGGGATCAACACTGAAGCTTTCTTT. Its translation: CSACQGINTEAFF.

V gene TRBV5-1 combines with J gene TRBJ2-5; D is unclear. This CDR3 is 8 amino acids long. Trimming took off 4 bases at V and 12 bases at J, with 4 bases between the two ends. Germline CDR1 is SGHRS and CDR2 is YFSETQ. DNA of the CDR3: TGCGCCAGCAGCCCCAAGTACTTC. It specifies CASSPKYF.

V is TRBV30 and J is TRBJ2-1; D is ambiguous. Trimming took 0 bases from V and 4 from J, leaving 10 bases between them. Germline assignment: CDR1 GTSNPN and CDR2 SVGIG (reference sequence). The CDR3 has 14 amino acids. The CDR3 nucleotides are TGTGCCTGGAGTGTAAATGCATTATACAATGAGCAGTTCTTC. This sequence encodes CAWSVNALYNEQFF.

V is TRBV29-1 and J is TRBJ1-5; possible D gene TRBD1, 6 bases. The CDR3 sequence is 13 residues long. Trimming removed 6 bases from V and 7 bases from J, with 16 bases in between. CDR1 is SQVTM, CDR2 ANQGSEA, per germline. The chain's CDR3 is CSVQQGDEQPQHF. The CDR3 DNA is TGCAGCGTACAACAGGGAGATGAGCAGCCCCAGCATTTT.

The rearrangement links TRBV10-3 to TRBJ2-3; D possibly corresponds to TRBD2 (6 bases). CDR1 and CDR2 from the germline V gene are ENHRY and SYGVKD. The CDR3 has 11 residues. The ends were cut back, 6 bases at V and 5 bases at J, with 6 bases in the middle. For the CDR3, the DNA is TGTGCCATCAGCGGGGGAGATACGCAGTATTTT. This translates into CAISGGDTQYF.

CDR3 residues: CASSSGTSGRAQETQYF. As DNA, the CDR3 is TGTGCCAGCAGTTCCGGGACTAGCGGGAGAGCCCAAGAGACCCAGTACTTC. This chain links TRBV12-3 or TRBV12-4 with TRBJ2-5; 14 bases agree with TRBD2. V shed 4 bases, J shed 1 base, and the junction held 5 bases outside the gene matches. CDR3 length equals 17 residues.

CDR3 bases: TGCAGTGCTAGACGGGGGGAGGGCCGGAATGAGCAGTTCTTC. It translates to CSARRGEGRNEQFF. The chain is built from TRBV20-1 and TRBJ2-1, with 7 bases matching TRBD2. With V trimmed by 2 bases and J by 7 bases, 8 bases remained unmatched. Germline CDR1 DFQATT, CDR2 SNEGSKA (reference sequence). The CDR3 spans 14 residues.

The chain couples TRBV19 to TRBJ2-5, with 7 bases matching TRBD1. The germline V gene encodes CDR1 LNHDA and CDR2 SQIVND (reference sequence). V lost 8 bases, J lost 5 bases, and 11 bases stayed unmatched. The CDR3 extends over 14 amino acids. CDR3 residues: CASRRPGGEETQYF. CDR3 sequence (DNA): TGTGCCAGTCGTCGGCCAGGGGGTGAGGAGACCCAGTACTTC.

V usage is TRBV6-6 and J usage is TRBJ2-5, with a weak D call TRBD2 (6 bases). Germline assignment: CDR1 MNHNY and CDR2 SVGAGI (reference sequence). Trimming stripped 0 bases from V and 4 bases from J, with 12 bases between. The CDR3 length is 15 residues. CDR3 sequence reads: CASSYSIGGRETQYF. CDR3 nucleotides: TGTGCCAGCAGTTACTCGATTGGGGGGAGAGAGACCCAGTACTTC.

The J gene is TRBJ2-4, the V gene TRBV5-1; 11 nucleotides line up with TRBD2. The length of the CDR3 is 18 residues. Germline V gene sequence: CDR1 SGHRS, CDR2 YFSETQ. Unmatched junction bases numbered 9, after V lost 4 bases and J lost 0 bases. For the CDR3, the DNA is TGCGCCAGCAGCCCCCGCGGGACTAGCGGTATAGCCAAAAACATTCAGTACTTC. Its protein is CASSPRGTSGIAKNIQYF.

The gene calls are TRBV29-1 and TRBJ2-4, with D maybe TRBD2 (5 bases). The CDR3 has 14 residues. V shed 5 bases and J shed 0 bases, with 11 bases lying between them. Germline assignment: CDR1 SQVTM and CDR2 ANQGSEA. The CDR3 region is CSVKADLAKNIQYF. The CDR3 DNA is TGCAGCGTTAAAGCGGACCTAGCCAAAAACATTCAGTACTTC.

The chain couples TRBV12-3 or TRBV12-4 to TRBJ1-1, with 8 bases fitting TRBD1. CDR3 size: 15 residues. Trimming at V came to 5 bases and at J to 5 bases, leaving 10 bases not matched to a gene. As DNA, the CDR3 is TGTGCCAGCAGTGTTACGGACAGGGCGATGACTGAAGCTTTCTTT. As protein: CASSVTDRAMTEAFF.

The rearrangement uses TRBV7-2 and TRBJ2-3; unclear D gene. The CDR3 covers 14 residues. V dropped 3 bases and J dropped 6 bases, with 13 bases sitting between them. Germline CDR1 is SGHTA and CDR2 is FQGNSA. CDR3 loop: CASSFGLSADTQYF. The CDR3 bases are TGTGCCAGCAGCTTCGGGCTAAGTGCCGATACGCAGTATTTT. The complete variable domain, with remaining parts taken from reference TRBV7-2 and TRBJ2-3, reads GAGVSQSPSNKVTEKGKDVELRCDPISGHTALYWYRQSLGQGLEFLIYFQGNSAPDKSGLPSDRFSAERTGGSVSTLTIQRTQQEDSAVYLCASSFGLSADTQYFGPGTRLTVL.

V and J are TRBV27 and TRBJ1-2; tentative D call: TRBD1 (5 bases). CDR3 length: 14 amino acids. CDR1 and CDR2 from the germline V gene are MNHEY and SMNVEV (reference sequence). Trimming shortened V by 8 bases and J by 5 bases, and 18 bases separated the two germline ends. As DNA, the CDR3 is TGTGCCAGCGCACCTGGAGGACAAGCTTATGGCTACACCTTC. It translates to CASAPGGQAYGYTF.

The chain combines TRBV7-2 with TRBJ2-3; D perhaps matches TRBD2 (6 bases). The CDR3 is 15 residues long. Germline CDR1 is SGHTA and CDR2 is FQGNSA. V was clipped by 3 bases and J by 1 base, with 11 bases between them. CDR3 residues: CASSFWASGTDTQYF. CDR3 nucleotides: TGTGCCAGCAGCTTTTGGGCTAGCGGCACAGATACGCAGTATTTT. Complete variable domain (other parts from reference TRBV7-2 and TRBJ2-3): GAGVSQSPSNKVTEKGKDVELRCDPISGHTALYWYRQSLGQGLEFLIYFQGNSAPDKSGLPSDRFSAERTGGSVSTLTIQRTQQEDSAVYLCASSFWASGTDTQYFGPGTRLTVL.

The chain employs TRBV29-1 and TRBJ1-1; D call uncertain. This CDR3 has 13 residues. The germline V gene has CDR1 SQVTM and CDR2 ANQGSEA. The V end lost 7 bases, the J end lost 0 bases, and 12 bases lay between the germline ends. The CDR3 coding sequence is TGCAGCGCTGACGGAACAATGAACACTGAAGCTTTCTTT. Translating gives CSADGTMNTEAFF.

The V and J genes are TRBV19 and TRBJ1-5; TRBD1 is a possible D gene (6 bases). Germline CDR1 LNHDA, CDR2 SQIVND (reference sequence). The length of the CDR3 is 16 residues. The ends were cut back, 1 base at V and 5 bases at J, with 15 bases in the middle. CDR3 bases: TGTGCCAGTAGTATAGCGCCTAACAGGGCCGATCAGCCCCAGCATTTT. It translates to CASSIAPNRADQPQHF.

The CDR3 protein is CSARKGSSYNEQFF. In DNA form, the CDR3 reads TGCAGTGCTAGAAAGGGGAGCTCCTACAATGAGCAGTTCTTC. The chain couples TRBV20-1 to TRBJ2-1; D is perhaps TRBD1 or TRBD2 (5 bases each). This CDR3 has 14 amino acids. V was clipped by 2 bases and J by 0 bases, with 8 bases between them. Per the germline V gene, CDR1 is DFQATT and CDR2 is SNEGSKA (reference sequence).

The chain uses TRBV7-2 and TRBJ2-7; the D gene is possibly TRBD2 (5 bases). Germline V CDR1 and CDR2: SGHTA, FQGNSA. V dropped 1 base and J dropped 5 bases, with 6 bases sitting between them. The CDR3 contains 12 residues. The CDR3 spells CASSLVRDEQYF. The CDR3 nucleotides are TGTGCCAGCAGCTTAGTGCGGGACGAGCAGTACTTC. Full variable domain (outside the CDR3, taken from reference TRBV7-2 and TRBJ2-7): GAGVSQSPSNKVTEKGKDVELRCDPISGHTALYWYRQSLGQGLEFLIYFQGNSAPDKSGLPSDRFSAERTGGSVSTLTIQRTQQEDSAVYLCASSLVRDEQYFGPGTRLTVT.

The chain uses TRBV29-1 and TRBJ2-7; 12 bases map to TRBD1. CDR1 is SQVTM and CDR2 is ANQGSEA in the germline V gene. The ends lost 4 bases at V and 5 bases at J; junction bases unmatched: 6. CDR3 size: 14 residues. CDR3 amino acids: CSVVRDRGRDEQYF. The CDR3 nucleotides are TGCAGCGTTGTCCGGGACAGGGGGCGAGACGAGCAGTACTTC.

The CDR3 spells CAWSTAPGTGRQPQHF. The CDR3 DNA is TGTGCCTGGAGTACTGCCCCCGGGACAGGGAGACAGCCCCAGCATTTT. The rearrangement links TRBV30 to TRBJ1-5; TRBD1 agrees at 9 bases. The J segment lost 7 bases and the V segment lost 2 bases, leaving 12 bases of the junction unmatched. This CDR3 is 16 amino acids long. From germline, CDR1 is GTSNPN and CDR2 SVGIG (reference sequence).

The chain uses TRBV20-1 and TRBJ2-7; TRBD2 matches 11 bases. Trimming at V came to 5 bases and at J to 6 bases, leaving 6 bases not matched to a gene. The germline V gene encodes CDR1 DFQATT and CDR2 SNEGSKA (reference sequence). This CDR3 region has 13 residues. The CDR3 nucleotides are TGCAGTGCTGTACTAGCGGGAGTAGGCGAGCAGTACTTC. Translated: CSAVLAGVGEQYF.

The J gene is TRBJ2-5, the V gene TRBV7-9, with no clear D. Germline V gene data show CDR1 as SEHNR and CDR2 as FQNEAQ (reference sequence). This CDR3 comprises 12 residues. V shed 3 bases and J shed 5 bases, with 7 bases lying between them. CDR3 DNA: TGTGCCAGCAGCTTGGGGATTGAGACCCAGTACTTC. Amino acids: CASSLGIETQYF. The complete variable domain, with remaining parts taken from reference TRBV7-9 and TRBJ2-5, reads DTGVSQNPRHKITKRGQNVTFRCDPISEHNRLYWYRQTLGQGPEFLTYFQNEAQLEKSRLLSDRFSAERPKGSFSTLEIQRTEQGDSAMYLCASSLGIETQYFGPGTRLLVL.

J is TRBJ1-4 and V is TRBV2, with unresolved D. V was cut by 2 bases and J by 6 bases, with 4 bases left in between. Germline values: CDR1 SNHLY, CDR2 FYNNEI. This CDR3 spans 12 amino acids. The CDR3 coding sequence is TGTGCCAGCAGTGAACGCGATGAAAAACTGTTTTTT. Translation: CASSERDEKLFF.

There are a few counts of this clonotype. V is TRBV18 and J is TRBJ1-1; no clear D gene. The CDR3 runs 12 residues. The V end was cut by 3 bases, the J end by 5 bases, with 7 bases between. The V gene's germline CDR1 is KGHSH and CDR2 LQKENI. The CDR3, as DNA: TGTGCCAGCTCACCGTCCGGGACTGAAGCTTTCTTT. Translation gives CASSPSGTEAFF.

The chain has TRBV20-1 and TRBJ2-5; D is perhaps TRBD1 (5 bases). The CDR3 contains 14 residues. The V and J ends lost 6 bases and 1 base respectively, with 15 bases between them. Germline CDR1 and CDR2: DFQATT and SNEGSKA (reference sequence). This CDR3 reads CSALQGGPQETQYF. The CDR3 region has the DNA TGCAGTGCCCTTCAGGGTGGACCCCAAGAGACCCAGTACTTC.